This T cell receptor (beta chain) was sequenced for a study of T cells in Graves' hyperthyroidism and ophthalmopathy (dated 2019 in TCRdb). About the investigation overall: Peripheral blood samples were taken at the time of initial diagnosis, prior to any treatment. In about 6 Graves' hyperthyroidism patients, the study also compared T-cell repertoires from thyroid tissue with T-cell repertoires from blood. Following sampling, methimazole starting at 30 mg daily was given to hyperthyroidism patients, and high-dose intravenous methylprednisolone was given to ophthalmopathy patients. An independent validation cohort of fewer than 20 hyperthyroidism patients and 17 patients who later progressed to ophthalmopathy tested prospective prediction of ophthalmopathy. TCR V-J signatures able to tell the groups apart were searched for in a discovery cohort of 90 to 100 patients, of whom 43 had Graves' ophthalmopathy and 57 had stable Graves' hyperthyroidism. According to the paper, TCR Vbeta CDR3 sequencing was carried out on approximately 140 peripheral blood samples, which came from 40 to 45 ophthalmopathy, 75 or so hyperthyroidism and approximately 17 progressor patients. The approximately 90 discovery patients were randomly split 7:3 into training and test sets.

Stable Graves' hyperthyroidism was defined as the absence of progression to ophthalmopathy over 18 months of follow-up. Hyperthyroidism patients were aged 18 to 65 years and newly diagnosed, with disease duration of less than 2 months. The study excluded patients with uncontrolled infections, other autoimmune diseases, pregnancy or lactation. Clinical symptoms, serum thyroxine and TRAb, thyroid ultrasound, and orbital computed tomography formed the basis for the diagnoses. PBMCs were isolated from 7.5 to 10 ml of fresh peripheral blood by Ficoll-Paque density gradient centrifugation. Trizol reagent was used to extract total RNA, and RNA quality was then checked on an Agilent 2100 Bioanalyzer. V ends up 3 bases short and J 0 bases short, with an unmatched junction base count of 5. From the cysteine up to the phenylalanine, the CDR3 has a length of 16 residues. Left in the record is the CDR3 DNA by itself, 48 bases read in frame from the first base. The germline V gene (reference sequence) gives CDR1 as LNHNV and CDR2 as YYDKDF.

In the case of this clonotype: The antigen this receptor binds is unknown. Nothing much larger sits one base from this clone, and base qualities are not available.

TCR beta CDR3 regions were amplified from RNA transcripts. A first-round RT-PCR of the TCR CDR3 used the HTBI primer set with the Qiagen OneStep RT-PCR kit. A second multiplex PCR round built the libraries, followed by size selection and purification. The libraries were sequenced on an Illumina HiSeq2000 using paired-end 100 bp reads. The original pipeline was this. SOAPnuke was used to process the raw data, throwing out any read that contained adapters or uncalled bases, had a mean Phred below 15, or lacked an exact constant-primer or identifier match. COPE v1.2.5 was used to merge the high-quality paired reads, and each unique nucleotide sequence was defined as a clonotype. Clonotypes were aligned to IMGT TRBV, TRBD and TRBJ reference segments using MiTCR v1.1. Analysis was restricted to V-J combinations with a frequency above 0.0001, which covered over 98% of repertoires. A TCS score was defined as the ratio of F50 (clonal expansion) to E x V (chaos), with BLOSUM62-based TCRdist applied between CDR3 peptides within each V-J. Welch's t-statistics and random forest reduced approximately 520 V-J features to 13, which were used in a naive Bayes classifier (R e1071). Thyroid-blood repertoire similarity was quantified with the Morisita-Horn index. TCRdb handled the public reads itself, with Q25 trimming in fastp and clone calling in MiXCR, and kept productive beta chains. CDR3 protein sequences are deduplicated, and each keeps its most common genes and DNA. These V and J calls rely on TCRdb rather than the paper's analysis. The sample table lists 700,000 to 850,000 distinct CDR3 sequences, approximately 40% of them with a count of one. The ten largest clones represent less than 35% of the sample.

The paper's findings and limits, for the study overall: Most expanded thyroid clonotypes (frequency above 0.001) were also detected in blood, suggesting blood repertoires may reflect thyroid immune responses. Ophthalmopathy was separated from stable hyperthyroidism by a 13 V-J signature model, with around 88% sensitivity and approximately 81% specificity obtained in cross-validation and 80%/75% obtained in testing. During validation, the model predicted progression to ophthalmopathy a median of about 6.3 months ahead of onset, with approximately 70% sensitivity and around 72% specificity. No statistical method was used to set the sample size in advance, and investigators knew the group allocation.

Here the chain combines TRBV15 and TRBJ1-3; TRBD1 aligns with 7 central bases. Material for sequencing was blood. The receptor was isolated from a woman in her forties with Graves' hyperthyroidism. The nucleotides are TGTGCCACCAGCAGCACAGGGGTCTTCTCTGGAAACACCATATATTTT. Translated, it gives CATSSTGVFSGNTIYF.